The 15 T cell receptor beta chains given below trace back to one sample, sequenced in a study of CD8+ T cells in alopecia areata. The sequencing template was cDNA reverse transcribed from extracted RNA. Assay: immunoSEQ multiplex PCR; the TCRdb copy retains only in-frame clones and omits some. Seen here are 220,000 or so clones, around three fifths observed once, and the top ten hold just over 0.45%. The sample was CD4+ T cells sorted from blood, taken at week 0. Receptors originate from a human donor with alopecia areata.

V and J are TRBV27 and TRBJ2-3; 8 bases map to TRBD1. CDR3 length: 14 amino acids. Per germline, CDR1 MNHEY and CDR2 SMNVEV (reference sequence). J was trimmed by 6 bases and V by 5 bases; bases with no gene match: 7. CDR3 residues: CASSLRTGKDTQYF. CDR3 nucleotide sequence: TGTGCCAGCAGTCTTCGGACAGGGAAGGATACGCAGTATTTT.

This clone has a handful of counts. V gene TRBV5-6 combines with J gene TRBJ2-7; 8 positions match TRBD1. Trimming cost V 3 bases and J 1 base; bases outside gene matches: 12. CDR1 SGHDT and CDR2 YYEEEE come from the germline V gene. This CDR3 is built from 17 residues. The CDR3 DNA reads as TGTGCCAGCAGCTACCGAGGGGGGACAGGAGCTTCCTACGAGCAGTACTTC. Translating gives CASSYRGGTGASYEQYF. The full variable domain, its missing parts supplied by reference TRBV5-6 and TRBJ2-7, is DAGVTQSPTHLIKTRGQQVTLRCSPKSGHDTVSWYQQALGQGPQFIFQYYEEEERQRGNFPDRFSGHQFPNYSSELNVNALLLGDSALYLCASSYRGGTGASYEQYFGPGTRLTVT.

This chain connects TRBV7-9 to TRBJ1-1; D is unresolved. CDR1 is SEHNR and CDR2 is FQNEAQ in the germline V gene (reference sequence). Deletions cut 5 bases from V and 1 base from J, with 8 bases between. This CDR3 is 13 amino acids long. CDR3 nucleotides: TGTGCCAGCAGCCCACAAGCGAACACTGAAGCTTTCTTT. Its translation is CASSPQANTEAFF.

This clone was seen a few times. This chain links TRBV29-1 with TRBJ1-2; no clear D. Germline loops: CDR1 SQVTM, CDR2 ANQGSEA. There are 8 residues in the CDR3. V was clipped by 3 bases and J by 7 bases, with 0 bases between them. CDR3 region: CSVDGYTF. Written as DNA, the CDR3 is TGCAGCGTTGATGGCTACACCTTC.

A few counts support this clone. The chain uses TRBV5-5 and TRBJ2-5; 9 bases fit TRBD2. The CDR3 extends over 13 amino acids. V shed 4 bases and J 5 bases; nucleotides not matched to a gene: 3. CDR1 and CDR2 (germline): SGHKS, YYEKEE (reference sequence). CDR3 DNA: TGTGCCAGCAGCCTAGCGGGATTGGAGACCCAGTACTTC. Translated, it gives CASSLAGLETQYF.

In this sample, this clone turned up a few times. The chain joins TRBV14 to TRBJ2-7; 7 bases are shared with TRBD1. The junction had 8 bases not matched to a gene; V was cut back by 4 bases and J by 5 bases. Germline loops: CDR1 SGHDN, CDR2 FVKESK. This CDR3 is 14 amino acids long. CDR3 nucleotide sequence: TGTGCCAGCAGCCTCGACAGGGATCGCCACGAGCAGTACTTC. Its protein product is CASSLDRDRHEQYF.

This clone was seen only a few times. This chain links TRBV7-3 with TRBJ1-1, with a weak D call TRBD1 (5 bases). The V end was cut by 4 bases, the J end by 6 bases, with 12 bases between. The CDR3 loop spans 13 amino acids. Germline V lookup: CDR1 SGHTA, CDR2 FQGTGA. The CDR3 spells CASSSGGTSEAFF. Written as DNA, the CDR3 is TGTGCCAGCAGCTCCGGCGGGACTTCTGAAGCTTTCTTT.

The chain couples TRBV7-8 to TRBJ2-3, with D tentatively TRBD1 or TRBD2 (5 bases each). The V gene's germline CDR1 is SGHVS and CDR2 FQNEAQ. Trimming cost V 4 bases and J 0 bases, with 14 bases left between them. The CDR3 is made up of 16 amino acids. CDR3 loop: CASSSHPGPSTDTQYF. The CDR3, as DNA: TGTGCCAGCAGCTCCCACCCGGGACCCAGCACAGATACGCAGTATTTT.

This clone was recorded only once. The chain combines TRBV30 with TRBJ1-1, with no clear D. Germline CDR1 is GTSNPN and CDR2 is SVGIG (reference sequence). The CDR3 has 13 residues. V was shortened by 3 bases and J by 4 bases, with 12 bases between the two germline ends. The CDR3 loop reads CAWSAGSGTEAFF. CDR3 bases: TGTGCCTGGAGCGCCGGATCCGGCACTGAAGCTTTCTTT.

The chain joins TRBV30 to TRBJ2-5; 7 nucleotides line up with TRBD2. This CDR3 is built from 13 residues. The germline V gene has CDR1 GTSNPN and CDR2 SVGIG (reference sequence). V gave up 6 bases and J gave up 5 bases; unmatched junction bases: 9. CDR3: CACSGVPRETQYF. In DNA, the CDR3 is TGTGCCTGCAGCGGGGTACCTCGGGAGACCCAGTACTTC.

The chain employs TRBV9 and TRBJ2-7, with D possibly matching TRBD1 (6 bases). V was pared by 9 bases and J by 4 bases, with 20 bases between. The CDR3 totals 14 residues. Germline CDR1 reads SGDLS; CDR2 reads YYNGEE. The CDR3 protein is CANLTGPSVYEQYF. The CDR3 DNA reads as TGTGCCAACTTGACAGGCCCCTCCGTGTACGAGCAGTACTTC.

J is TRBJ1-1 and V is TRBV30; D is unresolved. The V gene's germline CDR1 is GTSNPN and CDR2 SVGIG (reference sequence). Trimming pared 2 bases from V and 1 base from J, leaving 5 bases between. The length of the CDR3 is 12 residues. The CDR3 bases are TGTGCCTGGAGTAGACAGAACACTGAAGCTTTCTTT. The encoded protein is CAWSRQNTEAFF.

About this clone: Other nucleotide sequences in the sample specify the same CDR3. This rearrangement joins TRBV6-5 to TRBJ1-1, with no clear D. Germline lookup yields CDR1 MNHEY and CDR2 SVGAGI. Trimming removed 2 bases at V and 1 base at J, with 5 bases between. The CDR3 extends over 13 amino acids. The CDR3 loop reads CASSYRANTEAFF. The CDR3 DNA reads TGTGCCAGCAGTTACAGGGCGAACACTGAAGCTTTCTTT.

The chain employs TRBV10-3 and TRBJ2-1, with D hard to call. CDR3 length equals 14 residues. The germline V gene has CDR1 ENHRY and CDR2 SYGVKD. The V end was cut by 0 bases, the J end by 10 bases, with 13 bases between. The CDR3 sequence: CAISESLTTGEQFF. The CDR3 DNA sequence: TGTGCCATCAGTGAGTCGTTGACGACTGGGGAGCAGTTCTTC.

This clone turned up a few times. This chain links TRBV29-1 with TRBJ2-1; 7 bases fit TRBD1. V gave up 3 bases and J gave up 8 bases; unmatched junction bases: 10. The CDR3 is made up of 14 amino acids. Germline-derived CDR1 and CDR2 are SQVTM and ANQGSEA. The CDR3 region has the DNA TGCAGCGTTGACCCAAGACAGGGTCGGGATGAGCAGTTCTTC. It specifies CSVDPRQGRDEQFF.